Listed below are T cell receptor beta chains from one sample, sequenced in a study of OX40 agonist ivuxolimab in advanced cancers. Profiling relied on immunoSEQ multiplex PCR, and the TCRdb table lists in-frame clones only, not all of them. Counted here are fewer than 45,000 clones, less than 85% occurring once; the ten biggest clones make up over 20%. Material: CD4+ or CD8+ T cells sorted from blood, obtained in a trial of the OX40 agonist ivuxolimab. These receptors were taken from an adult with an advanced solid tumor such as melanoma, head and neck, liver or kidney cancer. Both conserved end residues are part of each CDR3. A D gene is named only where the DNA matches it firmly. Some rows have no size entry. The others give once, few or many, or a class for an expanded clone.

d_call: -; j_call: TRBJ1-2; v_call: TRBV4-1; clone_size: few; cdr3_aa: CASSQTTGYGYTF; cdr3_nt: TGCGCCAGCAGCCAAACTACAGGATATGGCTACACCTTC
d_call: -; j_call: TRBJ2-7; v_call: TRBV5-1; clone_size: few; cdr3_aa: CASSPRDFLSKEQYF; cdr3_nt: TGCGCCAGCAGCCCCCGGGACTTCCTGTCGAAAGAGCAGTACTTC
d_call: -; j_call: TRBJ1-1; v_call: TRBV6-6; clone_size: -; cdr3_aa: CASTNDRNTEAFF; cdr3_nt: TGTGCCAGCACAAACGACAGGAACACTGAAGCTTTCTTT
d_call: TRBD1; j_call: TRBJ1-1; v_call: TRBV27; clone_size: -; cdr3_aa: CASSSFDRDPFF; cdr3_nt: TGTGCCAGCAGTTCGTTCGACAGGGATCCTTTCTTT
d_call: -; j_call: TRBJ2-1; v_call: TRBV7-3; clone_size: few; cdr3_aa: CASSPREPFRGEQFF; cdr3_nt: TGTGCCAGCAGCCCCCGGGAACCCTTTAGAGGTGAGCAGTTCTTC
d_call: -; j_call: TRBJ1-5; v_call: TRBV5-1; clone_size: -; cdr3_aa: CASSPTSGQPQHF; cdr3_nt: TGCGCCAGCAGCCCTACCAGTGGTCAGCCCCAGCATTTT
d_call: TRBD1; j_call: TRBJ1-1; v_call: TRBV18; clone_size: -; cdr3_aa: CASSPGQLLSHTEAFF; cdr3_nt: TGTGCCAGCTCACCGGGACAGCTCCTATCACACACTGAAGCTTTCTTT
d_call: TRBD2; j_call: TRBJ2-3; v_call: TRBV4-2; clone_size: -; cdr3_aa: CASSRSGGRTQYF; cdr3_nt: TGTGCCAGCAGCCGTTCGGGGGGGAGGACCCAGTATTTT
d_call: TRBD1; j_call: TRBJ1-2; v_call: TRBV10-1; clone_size: -; cdr3_aa: CASSDVQGNYGYTF; cdr3_nt: TGCGCCAGCAGTGATGTACAGGGGAACTATGGCTACACCTTC
d_call: TRBD2; j_call: TRBJ2-3; v_call: TRBV5-1; clone_size: -; cdr3_aa: CASRSAGVADTQYF; cdr3_nt: TGCGCCAGCAGATCAGCGGGGGTGGCAGATACGCAGTATTTT
d_call: -; j_call: TRBJ1-6; v_call: TRBV10-3; clone_size: -; cdr3_aa: CAISESQWGNSPLHF; cdr3_nt: TGTGCCATCAGTGAGTCTCAGTGGGGAAATTCACCCCTCCACTTT
d_call: -; j_call: TRBJ2-7; v_call: TRBV30; clone_size: -; cdr3_aa: CAWSRTQGSRNF; cdr3_nt: TGTGCCTGGAGTCGCACGCAGGGTAGTCGGAACTTC
d_call: -; j_call: TRBJ1-2; v_call: TRBV5-1; clone_size: -; cdr3_aa: CASSLMRARDYGYTF; cdr3_nt: TGCGCCAGCAGCCTTATGCGGGCGCGGGACTATGGCTACACCTTC
d_call: -; j_call: TRBJ2-5; v_call: TRBV5-4; clone_size: -; cdr3_aa: CASSFQEAQYF; cdr3_nt: TGTGCCAGCAGCTTTCAGGAGGCCCAGTACTTC
d_call: TRBD2; j_call: TRBJ2-2; v_call: TRBV19; clone_size: -; cdr3_aa: CASSIGTSRTGELFF; cdr3_nt: TGTGCCAGTAGTATAGGGACTAGCCGGACCGGGGAGCTGTTTTTT
d_call: TRBD1; j_call: TRBJ1-2; v_call: TRBV10-3; clone_size: -; cdr3_aa: CASVGDRNTNYGYTF; cdr3_nt: TGTGCCAGCGTGGGGGACAGGAACACTAACTATGGCTACACCTTC
d_call: TRBD2; j_call: TRBJ2-1; v_call: TRBV11-2; clone_size: -; cdr3_aa: CASSLDTAGGPYNEQFF; cdr3_nt: TGTGCCAGCAGCTTAGATACAGCGGGGGGGCCTTACAATGAGCAGTTCTTC
d_call: -; j_call: TRBJ1-2; v_call: TRBV5-1; clone_size: -; cdr3_aa: CASSLESDYGYTF; cdr3_nt: TGCGCCAGCAGCTTGGAGTCAGACTATGGCTACACCTTC
d_call: TRBD1; j_call: TRBJ1-4; v_call: TRBV10-3; clone_size: -; cdr3_aa: CATLGGQGGEKLFF; cdr3_nt: TGTGCCACCCTAGGGGGACAGGGAGGAGAAAAACTGTTTTTT
d_call: TRBD2; j_call: TRBJ2-7; v_call: TRBV6-5; clone_size: -; cdr3_aa: CASSYSGGHEQYF; cdr3_nt: TGTGCCAGCAGTTACTCGGGAGGGCACGAGCAGTACTTC
d_call: -; j_call: TRBJ1-6; v_call: TRBV9; clone_size: few; cdr3_aa: CASSGAFNSPLHF; cdr3_nt: TGTGCCAGCAGCGGGGCCTTTAATTCACCCCTCCACTTT
d_call: -; j_call: TRBJ2-3; v_call: TRBV27; clone_size: -; cdr3_aa: CASSLLGHTDTQYF; cdr3_nt: TGTGCCAGCAGTTTACTAGGTCACACAGATACGCAGTATTTT
d_call: TRBD2; j_call: TRBJ2-2; v_call: TRBV6-4; clone_size: few; cdr3_aa: CASRSGDSTGELFF; cdr3_nt: TGTGCCAGCCGGAGCGGGGATTCCACCGGGGAGCTGTTTTTT
d_call: -; j_call: TRBJ1-6; v_call: TRBV28; clone_size: -; cdr3_aa: CASRGRVNSPLHF; cdr3_nt: TGTGCCAGCAGGGGGCGGGTTAATTCACCCCTCCACTTT
d_call: TRBD1; j_call: TRBJ1-5; v_call: TRBV29-1; clone_size: few; cdr3_aa: CSLNQGANSNQPQHF; cdr3_nt: TGCAGCCTCAATCAGGGGGCGAATAGCAATCAGCCCCAGCATTTT
d_call: TRBD2; j_call: TRBJ2-7; v_call: TRBV9; clone_size: -; cdr3_aa: CASSALAGASYEQYF; cdr3_nt: TGTGCCAGCAGCGCGCTAGCGGGGGCCTCCTACGAGCAGTACTTC
d_call: TRBD2; j_call: TRBJ2-1; v_call: TRBV27; clone_size: -; cdr3_aa: CASSGISGGPSYNEQFF; cdr3_nt: TGTGCCAGCAGTGGAATTAGCGGGGGGCCATCCTACAATGAGCAGTTCTTC
d_call: -; j_call: TRBJ2-5; v_call: TRBV5-4; clone_size: -; cdr3_aa: CASSPTSRETQYF; cdr3_nt: TGTGCCAGCAGCCCTACTAGCCGGGAGACCCAGTACTTC
d_call: -; j_call: TRBJ1-1; v_call: TRBV29-1; clone_size: -; cdr3_aa: CSSQSGAEAFF; cdr3_nt: TGCAGCTCCCAATCGGGGGCTGAAGCTTTCTTT
d_call: TRBD1; j_call: TRBJ1-1; v_call: TRBV30; clone_size: -; cdr3_aa: CAWRSRDRGSAEAFF; cdr3_nt: TGTGCCTGGAGGAGTCGGGACAGGGGGAGCGCTGAAGCTTTCTTT
d_call: -; j_call: TRBJ1-2; v_call: TRBV7-3; clone_size: -; cdr3_aa: CASSSRGDGRAPRDYGYTF; cdr3_nt: TGTGCCAGCAGCTCAAGGGGGGATGGCAGGGCCCCCAGGGACTACGGCTACACCTTC
d_call: -; j_call: TRBJ1-5; v_call: TRBV7-9; clone_size: -; cdr3_aa: CASSPTPGDGNQPQHF; cdr3_nt: TGTGCCAGCAGCCCTACCCCGGGAGATGGCAATCAGCCCCAGCATTTT
d_call: -; j_call: TRBJ1-5; v_call: TRBV6-1; clone_size: -; cdr3_aa: CASSELIAVTYSNQPQHF; cdr3_nt: TGTGCCAGCAGTGAATTAATCGCAGTAACTTATAGCAATCAGCCCCAGCATTTT
d_call: -; j_call: TRBJ1-1; v_call: TRBV6-1; clone_size: -; cdr3_aa: CASSDRQNTEAFF; cdr3_nt: TGTGCCAGCAGTGACAGACAGAACACTGAAGCTTTCTTT
d_call: -; j_call: TRBJ1-1; v_call: TRBV2; clone_size: -; cdr3_aa: CASLDFTEAFF; cdr3_nt: TGTGCCAGCTTAGACTTCACTGAAGCTTTCTTT
d_call: -; j_call: TRBJ1-5; v_call: TRBV7-2; clone_size: -; cdr3_aa: CASSPRALGNQPQHF; cdr3_nt: TGTGCCAGCAGCCCCCGGGCTCTTGGCAATCAGCCCCAGCATTTT
d_call: TRBD1; j_call: TRBJ1-1; v_call: TRBV11-2; clone_size: few; cdr3_aa: CASSPGTGLFSMNTEAFF; cdr3_nt: TGTGCCAGCAGCCCGGGGACAGGCCTATTTTCTATGAACACTGAAGCTTTCTTT
d_call: -; j_call: TRBJ2-2; v_call: TRBV2; clone_size: -; cdr3_aa: CASSGPAGTGELFF; cdr3_nt: TGTGCCAGCAGCGGCCCTGCGGGCACCGGGGAGCTGTTTTTT
d_call: -; j_call: TRBJ2-5; v_call: TRBV5-1; clone_size: once; cdr3_aa: CASRRGQETQYF; cdr3_nt: TGCGCCAGCAGACGGGGGCAGGAGACCCAGTACTTC
d_call: -; j_call: TRBJ1-3; v_call: TRBV15; clone_size: -; cdr3_aa: CATSRDQRGGYTIYF; cdr3_nt: TGTGCCACCAGCAGAGACCAGAGGGGTGGATACACCATATATTTT
d_call: TRBD2; j_call: TRBJ2-1; v_call: TRBV10-3; clone_size: -; cdr3_aa: CAISEKGLANNEQFF; cdr3_nt: TGTGCCATCAGTGAGAAGGGACTAGCGAACAATGAGCAGTTCTTC
d_call: -; j_call: TRBJ1-6; v_call: TRBV19; clone_size: -; cdr3_aa: CASRLTSYNSPLHF; cdr3_nt: TGTGCCAGTAGACTTACCTCCTATAATTCACCCCTCCACTTT
d_call: -; j_call: TRBJ2-5; v_call: TRBV15; clone_size: -; cdr3_aa: CATSRDLTGKETQYF; cdr3_nt: TGTGCCACCAGCAGAGATTTAACGGGAAAAGAGACCCAGTACTTC
d_call: -; j_call: TRBJ1-2; v_call: TRBV19; clone_size: -; cdr3_aa: CASAAAGGYTF; cdr3_nt: TGTGCCAGTGCAGCGGCTGGGGGCTACACCTTC
d_call: TRBD1; j_call: TRBJ1-3; v_call: TRBV5-1; clone_size: -; cdr3_aa: CASSNDGQGGNTIYF; cdr3_nt: TGCGCCAGCAGCAACGACGGACAGGGGGGAAACACCATATATTTT
d_call: -; j_call: TRBJ2-6; v_call: TRBV7-2; clone_size: few; cdr3_aa: CASSFAAILSGANVLTF; cdr3_nt: TGTGCCAGCAGCTTTGCGGCCATCCTATCTGGGGCCAACGTCCTGACTTTC
d_call: -; j_call: TRBJ2-1; v_call: TRBV19; clone_size: -; cdr3_aa: CASKMRNEQFF; cdr3_nt: TGTGCCAGTAAAATGAGGAATGAGCAGTTCTTC
d_call: -; j_call: TRBJ1-1; v_call: TRBV6-6; clone_size: -; cdr3_aa: CASTYPLQEAFF; cdr3_nt: TGTGCCAGCACCTACCCCTTACAGGAAGCTTTCTTT
d_call: -; j_call: TRBJ1-1; v_call: TRBV11-2; clone_size: -; cdr3_aa: CASSLRENTEAFF; cdr3_nt: TGTGCCAGCAGCTTAAGGGAGAACACTGAAGCTTTCTTT
d_call: -; j_call: TRBJ2-7; v_call: TRBV7-6; clone_size: -; cdr3_aa: CASSLEVGTDEQYF; cdr3_nt: TGTGCCAGCAGCTTAGAGGTTGGGACGGACGAGCAGTACTTC